This TCR beta chain was sequenced during a study of T-cell reconstitution after alpha-beta-depleted transplantation in children. Losses at the gene ends were 4 bases for V and 5 bases for J; bases not matched to a gene: 9. The germline V gene has CDR1 SGDLS and CDR2 YYNGEE. The CDR3 runs to 16 residues. Note on this clonotype: Its antigen is not known.

Preparation of the TCRbeta library used unique molecular identifiers. TCRdb re-analysed the PCR reads in MiXCR, keeping a single row per CDR3 protein. The sample comprises 500,000 or so distinct CDR3 sequences, about an eighth of which are singletons, and 13% to 15% rests with the top ten. Notes on the study in general: Counts and diversity of T cells one year after transplant came mostly from newly produced T cells. About two months after transplant, alpha-beta T cells reportedly came from several hundred expanded graft clones. Some patients' high day-60 TCRbeta diversity was attributed to recipient cells surviving conditioning.

This sequence was found in a female patient aged 2-10 years who had a stem cell transplant for aplastic anemia, so the T cells may come from the graft donor. The material sequenced was PBMCs, mostly from graft donor cells, taken 180 days after TCRalphabeta/CD19-depleted stem cell transplant. The genes are TRBV9 and TRBJ1-4, with 9 bases that match TRBD1. The CDR3 region has the DNA TGTGCCAGCAGCAGATGGACAGGGGAGGTAAATGAAAAACTGTTTTTT. Translation: CASSRWTGEVNEKLFF. Combining the CDR3 with reference TRBV9 and TRBJ1-4 gives the whole variable domain DSGVTQTPKHLITATGQRVTLRCSPRSGDLSVYWYQQSLDQGLQFLIQYYNGEERAKGNILERFSAQQFPDLHSELNLSSLELGDSALYFCASSRWTGEVNEKLFFGSGTQLSVL.